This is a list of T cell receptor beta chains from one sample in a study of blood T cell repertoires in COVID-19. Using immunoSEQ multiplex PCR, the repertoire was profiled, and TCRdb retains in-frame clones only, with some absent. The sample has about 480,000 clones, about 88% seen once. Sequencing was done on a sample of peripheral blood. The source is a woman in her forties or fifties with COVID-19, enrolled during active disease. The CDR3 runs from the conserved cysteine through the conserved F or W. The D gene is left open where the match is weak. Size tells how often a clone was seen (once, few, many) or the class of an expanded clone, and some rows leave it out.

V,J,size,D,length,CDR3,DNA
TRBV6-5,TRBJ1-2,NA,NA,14,CASNGGPVVDGYTF,TGTGCCAGCAACGGGGGACCGGTGGTGGATGGCTACACCTTC
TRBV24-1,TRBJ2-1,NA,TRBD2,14,CATSSGGDYNEQFF,TGTGCCACCAGTAGCGGGGGGGATTACAATGAGCAGTTCTTC
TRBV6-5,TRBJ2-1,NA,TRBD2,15,CASTRASGVNNEQFF,TGTGCCAGCACCAGGGCTAGCGGGGTCAACAATGAGCAGTTCTTC
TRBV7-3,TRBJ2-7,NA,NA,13,CASSLGPPYEQYF,TGTGCCAGCAGCTTAGGCCCACCCTACGAGCAGTACTTC
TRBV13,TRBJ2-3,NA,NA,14,CASSGAGNTDTQYF,TGTGCCAGCAGCGGGGCGGGGAACACAGATACGCAGTATTTT
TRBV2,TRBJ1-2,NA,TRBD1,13,CASSAQGLGSYTF,TGTGCCAGCAGTGCACAGGGGCTAGGTAGCTACACCTTC
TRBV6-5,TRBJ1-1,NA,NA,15,CASSYSTQGNTEAFF,TGTGCCAGCAGTTACTCGACACAGGGTAACACTGAAGCTTTCTTT
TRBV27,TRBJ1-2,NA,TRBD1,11,CASGRQGRNTF,TGTGCCAGCGGCAGACAGGGGCGGAACACCTTC
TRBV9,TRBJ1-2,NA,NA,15,CASSLGFRGDYGYTF,TGTGCCAGCAGCCTAGGGTTCAGAGGAGACTATGGCTACACCTTC
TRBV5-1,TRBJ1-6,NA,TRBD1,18,CASSSQPRGLSDNSPLHF,TGCGCCAGCAGCTCTCAACCAAGGGGGCTGTCGGATAATTCACCCCTCCACTTT
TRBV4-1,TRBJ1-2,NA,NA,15,CASSQEARDLSSYTF,TGCGCCAGCAGCCAAGAAGCGCGGGACTTATCCAGCTACACCTTC
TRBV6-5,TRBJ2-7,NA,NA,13,CASTKRGSYEQYF,TGTGCCAGCACCAAACGGGGCTCCTACGAGCAGTACTTC
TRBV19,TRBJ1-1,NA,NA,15,CASSPWTSLSVEAFF,TGTGCCAGTAGTCCCTGGACAAGCCTATCGGTGGAAGCTTTCTTT
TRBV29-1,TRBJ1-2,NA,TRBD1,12,CSVEGQGNGYTF,TGCAGCGTTGAGGGACAGGGAAATGGCTACACCTTC
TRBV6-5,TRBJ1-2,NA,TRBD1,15,CASSPPQTGLNGYTF,TGTGCCAGCAGTCCGCCTCAGACAGGGTTGAATGGCTACACCTTC
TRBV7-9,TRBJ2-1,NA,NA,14,CASSTISSGGEQFF,TGTGCCAGCAGCACCATCAGCTCCGGGGGTGAGCAGTTCTTC
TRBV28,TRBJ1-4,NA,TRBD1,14,CASSSDRGGEKLFF,TGTGCCAGCAGTTCGGACAGGGGGGGTGAAAAACTGTTTTTT
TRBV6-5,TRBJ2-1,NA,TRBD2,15,CASRTLAGGKNEQFF,TGTGCCAGCAGGACACTAGCGGGGGGAAAGAATGAGCAGTTCTTC
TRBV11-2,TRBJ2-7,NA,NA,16,CASSLMSRIPSYEQYF,TGTGCCAGCAGCTTAATGAGCAGGATCCCGTCCTACGAGCAGTACTTC
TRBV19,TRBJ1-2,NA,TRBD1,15,CASRGGVSFQGGYTF,TGTGCCAGTAGAGGGGGCGTCTCCTTCCAAGGCGGCTACACCTTC
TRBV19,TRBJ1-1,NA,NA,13,CASSIQQNTEAFF,TGTGCCAGTAGTATCCAACAGAACACTGAAGCTTTCTTT
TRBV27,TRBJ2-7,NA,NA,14,CASSLSTGSYEQYF,TGTGCCAGCAGTTTAAGCACAGGGTCCTACGAGCAGTACTTC
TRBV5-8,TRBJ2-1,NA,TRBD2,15,CASSSTSGGAREQFF,TGTGCCAGCAGTTCTACTAGCGGGGGGGCCAGGGAGCAGTTCTTC
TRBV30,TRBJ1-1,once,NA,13,CAWSVQGNTEAFF,TGTGCCTGGAGTGTGCAGGGGAACACTGAAGCTTTCTTT
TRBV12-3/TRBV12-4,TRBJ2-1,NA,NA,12,CASSLMGGEQFF,TGTGCCAGCAGTTTAATGGGCGGGGAGCAGTTCTTC
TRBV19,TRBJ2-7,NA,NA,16,CASSIDAETVSYEQYF,TGTGCCAGTAGTATAGATGCGGAGACAGTCTCCTACGAGCAGTACTTC
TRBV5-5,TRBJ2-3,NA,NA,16,CASSSQEGRVADTQYF,TGTGCCAGCAGCTCCCAGGAGGGCAGGGTGGCCGATACGCAGTATTTT
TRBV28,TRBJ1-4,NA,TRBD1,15,CASSFRGQANEKLFF,TGTGCCAGCAGTTTCAGGGGGCAAGCTAATGAAAAACTGTTTTTT
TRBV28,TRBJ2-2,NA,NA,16,CASSPSQGWNTGELFF,TGTGCCAGCAGTCCCAGTCAGGGATGGAACACCGGGGAGCTGTTTTTT
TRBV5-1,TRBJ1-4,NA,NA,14,CASSLGRINEKLFF,TGCGCCAGCAGCTTGGGGCGGATTAATGAAAAACTGTTTTTT
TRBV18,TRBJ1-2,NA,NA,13,CASSTPSRGGYTF,TGTGCCAGCTCAACCCCTTCCCGCGGGGGCTACACCTTC
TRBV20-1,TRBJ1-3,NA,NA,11,CSASGGNTIYF,TGCAGTGCTAGCGGGGGAAACACCATATATTTT
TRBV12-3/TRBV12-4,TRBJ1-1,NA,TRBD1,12,CASGTGATEAFF,TGTGCCAGCGGGACAGGGGCCACTGAAGCTTTCTTT
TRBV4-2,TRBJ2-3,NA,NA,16,CASSHDDYLATDTQYF,TGTGCCAGCAGCCACGATGATTATTTAGCCACAGATACGCAGTATTTT
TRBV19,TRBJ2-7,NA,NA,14,CASSVGGRPEEQYF,TGTGCCAGTAGTGTGGGGGGGCGACCGGAAGAGCAGTACTTC
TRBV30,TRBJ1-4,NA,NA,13,CAWSEGSNEKLFF,TGTGCCTGGAGTGAGGGGTCTAATGAAAAACTGTTTTTT
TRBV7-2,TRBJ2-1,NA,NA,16,CASSLPRGPSYNEQFF,TGTGCCAGCAGCTTACCGCGGGGGCCCTCCTACAATGAGCAGTTCTTC
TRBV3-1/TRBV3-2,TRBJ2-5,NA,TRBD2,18,CASSLRLAGALGGETQYF,TGTGCCAGCAGCCTCCGACTAGCGGGGGCCCTAGGGGGAGAGACCCAGTACTTC
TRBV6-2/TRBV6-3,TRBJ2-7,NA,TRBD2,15,CASSPGTSGSYEQYF,TGTGCCAGCAGTCCCGGGACTAGCGGTTCCTACGAGCAGTACTTC